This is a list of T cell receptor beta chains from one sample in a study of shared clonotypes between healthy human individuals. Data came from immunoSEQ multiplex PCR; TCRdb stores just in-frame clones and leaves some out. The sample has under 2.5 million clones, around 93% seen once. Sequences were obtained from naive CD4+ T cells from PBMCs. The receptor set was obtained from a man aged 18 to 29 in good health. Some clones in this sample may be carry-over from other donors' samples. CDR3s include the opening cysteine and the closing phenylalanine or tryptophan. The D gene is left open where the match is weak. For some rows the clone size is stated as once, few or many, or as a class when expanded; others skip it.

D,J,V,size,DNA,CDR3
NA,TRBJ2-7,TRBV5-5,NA,TGTGCCAGCAGCCCGCCAGACACCCTTGGACAGTACTTC,CASSPPDTLGQYF
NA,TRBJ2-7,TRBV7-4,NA,TGTGCCTGTAGCTTGACGAGCTCCTACGAGCAGTACTTC,CACSLTSSYEQYF
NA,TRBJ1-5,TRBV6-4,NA,TGTGCCAGCAGTGACGGTCCGGCAGGGCAAGGAAGGCCCCAGCATTTT,CASSDGPAGQGRPQHF
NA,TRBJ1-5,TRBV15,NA,TGTGCCACCAGCAGAGACCCTCCGGGCCCCCTTCAAGGCAATCAGCCCCAGCATTTT,CATSRDPPGPLQGNQPQHF
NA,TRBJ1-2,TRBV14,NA,TGTGCCAGCAGCCAAAATCAGGGCTACTATGGCTACACCTTC,CASSQNQGYYGYTF
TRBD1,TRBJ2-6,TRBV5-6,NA,TGTGCCAGCAGCTTTCTCCAGGGGGCGAATGGGGCCAACGTCCTGACTTTC,CASSFLQGANGANVLTF
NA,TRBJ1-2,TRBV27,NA,TGTGCCAGCAGTTTAATTCCGGGCCTCTATGGCTACACCTTC,CASSLIPGLYGYTF
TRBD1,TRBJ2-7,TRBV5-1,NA,TGCGCCAGCAGCGCGGGACAGGGAAAAGCCTACGAGCAGTACTTC,CASSAGQGKAYEQYF
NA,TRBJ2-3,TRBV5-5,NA,TGTGCCAGCAGCTTGAGAGACGGGAGCACAGATACGCAGTATTTT,CASSLRDGSTDTQYF
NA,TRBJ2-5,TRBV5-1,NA,TGCGCCAGCAGCTTGGTCCAGGGCGGGGAGACCCAGTACTTC,CASSLVQGGETQYF
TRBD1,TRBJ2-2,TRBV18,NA,TGTGCCAGCTCAACGGACAGGGGTGATTCCGGGGAGCTGTTTTTT,CASSTDRGDSGELFF
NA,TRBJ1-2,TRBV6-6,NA,TGTGCCAGCAGTTATTTCTATGGCTACACCTTC,CASSYFYGYTF
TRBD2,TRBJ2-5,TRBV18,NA,TGTGCCAGCTCACCACCCCTAGCGGTCCGGGAGACCCAGTACTTC,CASSPPLAVRETQYF
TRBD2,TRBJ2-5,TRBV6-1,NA,TGTGCCAGCAGTCCGGGACTAGCGGCCCAAGAGACCCAGTACTTC,CASSPGLAAQETQYF
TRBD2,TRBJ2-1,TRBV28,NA,TGTGCCAGCAGTTCGACTAGCGGGAGTTGGAAGTTCTTC,CASSSTSGSWKFF
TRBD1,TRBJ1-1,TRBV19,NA,TGTGCCAGTAGTAAGGGACAGGGGGCAGGTGGCACTGAAGCTTTCTTT,CASSKGQGAGGTEAFF
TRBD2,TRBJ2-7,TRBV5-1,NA,TGCGCCAGCAGCTTGGGGGGTACCGGGACTACCTACGAGCAGTACTTC,CASSLGGTGTTYEQYF
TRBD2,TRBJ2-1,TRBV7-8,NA,TGTGCCAGCAGCCAGGGACTAGCGGGAGGGAAGGGCTCCTACAATGAGCAGTTCTTC,CASSQGLAGGKGSYNEQFF
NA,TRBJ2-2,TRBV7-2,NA,TGTGCCAGCAGCCCGCACAGGGCCTCAAACACCGGGGAGCTGTTTTTT,CASSPHRASNTGELFF
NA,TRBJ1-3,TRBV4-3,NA,TGCGCCAGCAGCCCCAAGACAGACGGAAACACCATATATTTT,CASSPKTDGNTIYF
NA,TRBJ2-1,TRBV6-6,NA,TGTGCCAGCAGCCCTGCGCTGGAGCAGTTCTTC,CASSPALEQFF
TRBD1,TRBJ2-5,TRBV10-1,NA,TGCGCCAGCAGTGAGGGACAGGGGGCAAGAGAGACCCAGTACTTC,CASSEGQGARETQYF
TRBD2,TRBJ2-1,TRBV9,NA,TGTGCCAGCAGCGTAAGAGCGGGAGGACCCAATGAGCAGTTCTTC,CASSVRAGGPNEQFF
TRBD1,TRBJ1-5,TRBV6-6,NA,TGTGCCAGCAGTTCCCAGGACAGGGGATTCATTCAGCCCCAGCATTTT,CASSSQDRGFIQPQHF
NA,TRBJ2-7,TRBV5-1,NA,TGCGCCAGCGGGGATAGATCCTACGAGCAGTACTTC,CASGDRSYEQYF
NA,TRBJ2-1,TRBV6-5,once,TGTGCCAGCAGTTACGGGCAGGGGAAGGGTGAGCAGTTCTTC,CASSYGQGKGEQFF
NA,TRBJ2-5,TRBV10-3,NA,TGTGCCATCAGTCTTGAGGGTCGGGAGACCCAGTACTTC,CAISLEGRETQYF
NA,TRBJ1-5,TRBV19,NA,TGTGCCAGTAGCCCGGGTGGGCAGCCCCAGCATTTT,CASSPGGQPQHF
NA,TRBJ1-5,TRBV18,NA,TGTGCCAGCTCACGACAGGACGCCCAGCCCCAGCATTTT,CASSRQDAQPQHF
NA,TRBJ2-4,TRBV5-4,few,TGTGCCAGCAGCTTGGCCGGGACAAGGATCGCCATTCAGTACTTC,CASSLAGTRIAIQYF
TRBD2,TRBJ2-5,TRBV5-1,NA,TGCGCCAGCAGCCCCCACGGGACTAGATTTGCCCTGTATAGGGAGACCCAGTACTTC,CASSPHGTRFALYRETQYF
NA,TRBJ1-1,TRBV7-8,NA,TGTGCCAGCAGCTTACTTGTCGAGACTAAAGCTTTCTTT,CASSLLVETKAFF
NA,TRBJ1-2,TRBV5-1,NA,TGCGCCAGCAGCTTGGGATCAGGACCCTATGGCTACACCTTC,CASSLGSGPYGYTF
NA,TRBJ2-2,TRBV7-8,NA,TGTGCCAGCAGCTTTTCGGCCCCCGGGGAGCTGTTTTTT,CASSFSAPGELFF
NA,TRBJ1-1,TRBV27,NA,TGTGCCAGCAGTTTACCAGGTCCAACGGGTGAAGCTTTCTTT,CASSLPGPTGEAFF
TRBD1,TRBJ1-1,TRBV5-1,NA,TGCGCCAGCAGCCAGGGACAGCGACCTGGTGAAGCTTTCTTT,CASSQGQRPGEAFF
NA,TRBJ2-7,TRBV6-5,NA,TGTGCCAGCAGTTATTCTGGACTCTACGAGCAGTACTTC,CASSYSGLYEQYF
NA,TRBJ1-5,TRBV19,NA,TGTGCCAGTAGTATTGTCGGCAATCAGCCCCAGCATTTT,CASSIVGNQPQHF
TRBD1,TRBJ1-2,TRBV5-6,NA,TGTGCCAGCAGCCCTCGACAGGGCAGGGGTTTTAACTATGGCTACACCTTC,CASSPRQGRGFNYGYTF
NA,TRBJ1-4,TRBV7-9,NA,TGTGCCAGCAGCTTGGGGCGCGTGGCTAATGAAAAACTGTTTTTT,CASSLGRVANEKLFF
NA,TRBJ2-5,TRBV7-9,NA,TGTGCCAGCAGCCTTTCGCCGGGGCCGGGGGAGACCCAGTACTTC,CASSLSPGPGETQYF
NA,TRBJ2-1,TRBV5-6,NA,TGTGCCAGCAGCACTTTGTGGGGGCGCGTTGAGCAGTTCTTC,CASSTLWGRVEQFF
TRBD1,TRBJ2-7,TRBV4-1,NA,TGCGCCAGCAGCCAAGAAGAGGGGACAGGGGGCCGGGAACCGTACTTC,CASSQEEGTGGREPYF
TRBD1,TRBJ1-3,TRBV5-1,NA,TGCGCCAGCAGCCCCCAGACAGGGGGCTCTGGAAACACCATATATTTT,CASSPQTGGSGNTIYF
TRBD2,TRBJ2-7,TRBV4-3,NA,TGCGCCAGCAGCCAAGATCGGACTAGTTCCCCCTACGAGCAGTACTTC,CASSQDRTSSPYEQYF
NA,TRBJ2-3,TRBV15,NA,TGTGCCACCAGCAGACCCGGGCGGGGCACAGATACGCAGTATTTT,CATSRPGRGTDTQYF
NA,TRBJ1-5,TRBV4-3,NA,TGCGCCAGCAGCCAAGAGATTGCCCAGCCCCAGCATTTT,CASSQEIAQPQHF
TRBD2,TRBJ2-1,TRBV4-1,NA,TGCGCCAGCAGCCAAGTTAGCGGGGCACCCCCCTACAATGAGCAGTTCTTC,CASSQVSGAPPYNEQFF
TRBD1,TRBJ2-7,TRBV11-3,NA,TGTGCCAGCAGCTTAGGTTCGATGGGACAGGGGACCTACGAGCAGTACTTC,CASSLGSMGQGTYEQYF
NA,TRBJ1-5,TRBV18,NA,TGTGCCAGCTCACCAGCACAGACAAGCAATCAGCCCCAGCATTTT,CASSPAQTSNQPQHF